These 17 T cell receptor beta chains came from one sample sequenced in a study of early T cells in non-severe SARS-CoV-2 infection. TCRdb re-derived calls from the 5' RACE reads in MiXCR, one entry per CDR3 protein. The sample has tens of thousands of distinct CDR3 sequences; around 10% are singletons. The source material was whole blood. These receptor sequences come from an adult who was a healthcare worker with PCR-confirmed SARS-CoV-2 infection or an uninfected control (not recorded which).

This clonotype was seen a handful of times. This chain links TRBV20-1 with TRBJ2-1; D gene uncertain. Trimming cost V 3 bases and J 10 bases, with 13 bases left between them. The CDR3 runs 12 residues. Germline-derived CDR1 and CDR2 are DFQATT and SNEGSKA (reference sequence). The CDR3, as DNA: TGCAGTGCTAGTCCAAAGTTAGGAGAGCAGTTCTTC. Translated: CSASPKLGEQFF.

This clonotype was counted only a few times. The chain links TRBV5-1 to TRBJ2-3; 12 positions match TRBD1. There are 19 residues in the CDR3. V lost 4 bases and J lost 2; bases outside the gene matches: 14. Germline V gene lookup returns CDR1 SGHRS and CDR2 YFSETQ. The CDR3 bases are TGCGCCAGCAGCGGGGGACAGGGGGCAGGCTTACCGGCCACAGATACGCAGTATTTT. It yields the protein CASSGGQGAGLPATDTQYF.

V is TRBV7-9 and J is TRBJ2-1; TRBD2 matches 11 bases. CDR1 SEHNR and CDR2 FQNEAQ come from the germline V gene (reference sequence). Trimming at V came to 4 bases and at J to 6 bases, leaving 5 bases not matched to a gene. The CDR3 length is 15 residues. The CDR3 here is CASSSGTSGFNEQFF. DNA of the CDR3: TGTGCCAGCAGCTCCGGGACTAGCGGATTCAATGAGCAGTTCTTC.

This clonotype was counted a few times. The chain has TRBV12-3 or TRBV12-4 and TRBJ2-2; TRBD1 might be the D (7 bases). Trimming left V 1 base short and J 4 bases short, with 19 bases between. The CDR3 sequence is 18 residues long. CDR3 DNA sequence: TGTGCCAGCAGTTTAGACCTCCCCGGGCAGGGGGGCACCGGGGAGCTGTTTTTT. It codes for CASSLDLPGQGGTGELFF.

The rearrangement links TRBV7-6 to TRBJ2-1; TRBD2 matches at 8 bases. V lost 5 bases, J lost 8 bases, and 8 bases stayed unmatched. The length of the CDR3 is 14 residues. Per the germline V gene, CDR1 is SGHVS and CDR2 is FNYEAQ. The CDR3 DNA reads TGTGCCAGCAGCCCGCTCCAGCGGGAGTATGAGCAGTTCTTC. As protein: CASSPLQREYEQFF. Filled out from reference TRBV7-6 and TRBJ2-1, the complete variable domain reads GAGVSQSPRYKVTKRGQDVALRCDPISGHVSLYWYRQALGQGPEFLTYFNYEAQQDKSGLPNDRFSAERPEGSISTLTIQRTEQRDSAMYRCASSPLQREYEQFFGPGTRLTVL.

This clonotype appeared many times. This chain connects TRBV10-1 to TRBJ2-1, with D maybe TRBD2 (6 bases). CDR3 size: 14 residues. The V end lost 3 bases, the J end lost 1 base, and 7 bases lay between the germline ends. Germline CDR1 and CDR2: WNHNN and SYGVQD (reference sequence). The CDR3 nucleotides read TGCGCCAGCAGTGATAGCGGATCCTACAATGAGCAGTTCTTC. Translation gives CASSDSGSYNEQFF.

This clonotype was recorded a few times. The chain carries TRBV6-6 and TRBJ2-4; TRBD2 might be the D (5 bases). There are 12 residues in the CDR3. Germline assignment: CDR1 MNHNY and CDR2 SVGAGI (reference sequence). The CDR3 loop is CASGGAKNIQYF. Here the CDR3 DNA reads TGTGCTAGTGGAGGAGCCAAAAACATTCAGTACTTC.

This clonotype was found a few times. The chain's CDR3 is CSVERGKGETQYF. The CDR3 DNA follows: TGCAGCGTTGAACGTGGGAAGGGGGAGACCCAGTACTTC. The V call is TRBV29-1, the J call TRBJ2-5; D possibly corresponds to TRBD1 (5 bases). Germline lookup yields CDR1 SQVTM and CDR2 ANQGSEA. The CDR3 has 13 amino acids. V was clipped by 2 bases and J by 5 bases, with 12 bases between them. The entire variable domain, with the rest obtained from reference TRBV29-1 and TRBJ2-5, is as follows: SAVISQKPSRDICQRGTSLTIQCQVDSQVTMMFWYRQQPGQSLTLIATANQGSEATYESGFVIDKFPISRPNLTFSTLTVSNMSPEDSSIYLCSVERGKGETQYFGPGTRLLVL.

The sample holds many counts of this clonotype. The chain is built from TRBV11-2 and TRBJ1-1, with TRBD1 as a possible D gene (6 bases). The CDR3 loop spans 13 amino acids. Germline V gene data show CDR1 as SGHAT and CDR2 as FQNNGV. V was shortened by 5 bases and J by 4 bases, with 11 bases between the two germline ends. This CDR3 is CASSLGASTEAFF. The CDR3 DNA sequence: TGTGCCAGCAGCCTGGGGGCTAGCACTGAAGCTTTCTTT.

In its sample, this clonotype was seen many times. The rearrangement links TRBV20-1 to TRBJ2-5; 9 bases are shared with TRBD2. The J segment lost 0 bases and the V segment lost 2 bases, leaving 10 bases of the junction unmatched. This CDR3 is 17 amino acids long. Germline V gene lookup returns CDR1 DFQATT and CDR2 SNEGSKA (reference sequence). This CDR3 reads CSARRGLARVYQETQYF. CDR3 sequence (DNA): TGCAGTGCTAGACGCGGACTAGCGAGGGTGTACCAAGAGACCCAGTACTTC.

This clonotype was observed a handful of times. The chain has TRBV24-1 and TRBJ2-7; 9 bases match TRBD2. V lost 1 base to trimming and J lost 4 bases; unmatched junction nucleotides: 7. Germline CDR1 KGHDR, CDR2 SFDVKD. The CDR3 consists of 16 residues. The chain's CDR3 is CATSDFEGTSSYEQYF. The CDR3 nucleotides read TGTGCCACCAGTGATTTTGAGGGGACTAGCTCGTACGAGCAGTACTTC.

This clonotype was counted ten times or more. The genes are TRBV20-1 and TRBJ1-6; D remains ambiguous. Germline CDR1 is DFQATT and CDR2 is SNEGSKA (reference sequence). The CDR3 consists of 16 residues. The V end was cut by 6 bases, the J end by 0 bases, with 15 bases between. The CDR3 DNA sequence: TGCAGTGCCCTCAGAGAGGGAAGCTCCTATAATTCACCCCTCCACTTT. Translated: CSALREGSSYNSPLHF.

This clonotype was picked up a small number of times. This sequence joins TRBV3-1 and TRBJ2-5; D assignment may be TRBD1 or TRBD2 (5 bases each). The CDR3 consists of 14 residues. The ends were cut back, 5 bases at V and 2 bases at J, with 12 bases in the middle. The germline CDR1 and CDR2 sequences are LGHDT and YNNKEL (reference sequence). The chain's CDR3 is CASSSPGRQETQYF. The CDR3 DNA is TGTGCCAGCAGCTCTCCGGGACGGCAAGAGACCCAGTACTTC.

The V and J genes are TRBV20-1 and TRBJ2-1, with D uncertain. The V end lost 6 bases, the J end lost 6 bases, and 24 bases lay between the germline ends. CDR3 length: 16 residues. CDR1 and CDR2 (germline): DFQATT, SNEGSKA (reference sequence). CDR3 amino acids: CSARRDQVLTSNEQFF. CDR3 DNA: TGCAGTGCAAGACGAGATCAGGTTTTGACCTCCAATGAGCAGTTCTTC.

Note on this clonotype: At one end, the junction sequence differs from germline, possibly due to a read error. Here the CDR3 reads CTSSRSTGELFF. In DNA form, the CDR3 reads TGTACCAGCAGCCGGAGCACCGGGGAGCTGTTTTTT. The chain links TRBV7-6 to TRBJ2-2; D remains unclear. CDR1 is SGHVS, CDR2 FNYEAQ, per germline. This CDR3 comprises 12 residues.

This rearrangement joins TRBV20-1 to TRBJ2-1, with 7 nucleotides matching TRBD2. Germline loops: CDR1 DFQATT, CDR2 SNEGSKA (reference sequence). This CDR3 spans 15 amino acids. The trim removed 3 bases at V and 4 bases at J, leaving 9 bases unmatched. The CDR3 region is CSASSGPGGYNEQFF. In nucleotides, the CDR3 is TGCAGTGCTAGTTCGGGACCCGGGGGGTACAATGAGCAGTTCTTC.

J is TRBJ2-3 and V is TRBV29-1; D is ambiguous. This CDR3 is 12 amino acids long. Between the trimmed V and J ends, which lost 5 bases and 3 bases, there was a span of 9 bases. Germline loops: CDR1 SQVTM, CDR2 ANQGSEA. The CDR3 DNA reads as TGCAGCGTTAAGTCGCAGACAGATACGCAGTATTTT. Encoded protein: CSVKSQTDTQYF.